These 21 T cell receptor beta chains were sequenced from one sample in a study of cytomegalovirus exposure and HLA in healthy donors (TCRdb year 2017). Receptor amplification or capture employed the immunoSEQ multiplex PCR assay. For the multiplex PCR, a mixture combining 60 forward primers for TCR Vbeta segments and 13 reverse primers for TCR Jbeta segments was used. In its TCRdb copy, this immuneACCESS table keeps in-frame sequences only and misses some clones. Where compared with another copy, unresolved V genes explain less than half of these, and the others have no known cause. Present in this sample are about 88,000 clones, just under 90% of which were seen just once. Together, the top ten hold roughly 2.2% of the sample. Sequencing was done on a sample of PBMCs. Receptor source: a man aged 18 to 30 in good health and CMV-seronegative.

In this sample, this clone turned up once. The DNA for the CDR3 is TGTGCCAGCAGTTTAGCAGGGATATATGGCTACACCTTC. Translated: CASSLAGIYGYTF. The rearrangement links TRBV28 to TRBJ1-2, with TRBD1 as a possible D gene (5 bases). Germline V gene sequence: CDR1 MDHEN, CDR2 SYDVKM. The CDR3 spans 13 residues. The V gene lost 2 bases and the J gene lost 5 bases, with 9 bases spanning the gap.

This clone was picked up a small number of times. The chain couples TRBV2 to TRBJ2-3; D gene ambiguous. CDR1 and CDR2 from the germline V gene are SNHLY and FYNNEI. The V gene lost 4 bases and the J gene lost 2 bases, with 7 bases spanning the gap. This CDR3 has 13 residues. The CDR3 coding sequence is TGTGCCAGCAGTGGGCCTTTCACAGATACGCAGTATTTT. Its translation is CASSGPFTDTQYF.

The chain links TRBV28 to TRBJ1-1; D is undetermined. The germline CDR1 and CDR2 sequences are MDHEN and SYDVKM. V lost 5 bases, J lost 4 bases, and 11 bases lay in between. This CDR3 is 13 amino acids long. CDR3 in amino acids: CASSNRESTEAFF. The CDR3 DNA reads as TGTGCCAGCAGTAACCGGGAATCCACTGAAGCTTTCTTT.

This clone was counted a few times. The rearrangement joins TRBV5-1 to TRBJ2-7; D might be TRBD2 (6 bases). Germline lookup yields CDR1 SGHRS and CDR2 YFSETQ. The CDR3 covers 15 residues. The V end was cut by 1 base, the J end by 7 bases, with 18 bases between. The CDR3 loop reads CASSLFSSDKGEQYF. DNA for the CDR3: TGCGCCAGCAGCTTGTTCTCTAGCGATAAGGGAGAGCAGTACTTC. Combining the CDR3 with reference TRBV5-1 and TRBJ2-7 gives the whole variable domain KAGVTQTPRYLIKTRGQQVTLSCSPISGHRSVSWYQQTPGQGLQFLFEYFSETQRNKGNFPGRFSGRQFSNSRSEMNVSTLELGDSALYLCASSLFSSDKGEQYFGPGTRLTVT.

The J gene is TRBJ1-2, the V gene TRBV14; D may be TRBD1 (5 bases). The CDR3 runs to 13 residues. The V and J ends lost 1 base and 3 bases respectively, with 6 bases between them. CDR1 SGHDN and CDR2 FVKESK come from the germline V gene. The CDR3 spells CASSQARDYGYTF. The CDR3 DNA is TGTGCCAGCAGCCAAGCCAGGGACTATGGCTACACCTTC.

The chain employs TRBV9 and TRBJ1-1; tentatively, D is TRBD1 (6 bases). The CDR3 runs to 16 residues. V lost 0 bases and J 6 bases, leaving 18 bases between the germline ends. Germline CDR1 SGDLS, CDR2 YYNGEE. This CDR3 reads CASSVGTGHGNPEAFF. Written as DNA, the CDR3 is TGTGCCAGCAGCGTAGGTACAGGGCATGGGAATCCTGAAGCTTTCTTT.

This clone was recorded only once. The chain carries TRBV5-6 and TRBJ2-5, with D uncertain. Looked up from germline, CDR1 is SGHDT and CDR2 is YYEEEE. This CDR3 region has 15 residues. The germline V and J ends were trimmed by 3 bases and 2 bases, with 14 bases remaining between them. The CDR3 reads CASSSWSRIQETQYF. The CDR3 DNA reads as TGTGCCAGCAGCTCCTGGTCGAGAATTCAAGAGACCCAGTACTTC.

CDR3 loop: CASSLQTGASYEQYF. The CDR3 coding sequence is TGTGCCAGCAGCTTACAAACTGGGGCGAGCTACGAGCAGTACTTC. The chain combines TRBV7-9 with TRBJ2-7; a weak D match, TRBD1 (5 bases). Deletions cut 2 bases from V and 3 bases from J, with 14 bases between. The germline V gene encodes CDR1 SEHNR and CDR2 FQNEAQ (reference sequence). The CDR3 length is 15 residues.

The chain joins TRBV6-1 to TRBJ2-7; D is perhaps TRBD2 (5 bases). The CDR3 is 15 amino acids. V lost 4 bases and J lost 0, with 13 bases in between. Germline V gene data show CDR1 as MNHNS and CDR2 as SASEGT. The CDR3 coding sequence is TGTGCCAGCAGTGGCACCGGGAAGAGCTCCTACGAGCAGTACTTC. Encoded protein: CASSGTGKSSYEQYF.

The gene calls are TRBV21-1 and TRBJ1-5; TRBD1, the table's D call, was not compared with the DNA. TRBV21-1 is tagged as a pseudogene. This CDR3 has 16 amino acids. In nucleotides, the CDR3 is TGTGCCAGCAGCAACTCTGACAGGGGGCTCGATCAGCCCCAGCATTTT. It translates to CASSNSDRGLDQPQHF.

The V and J genes are TRBV5-4 and TRBJ2-3, with a tentative D call TRBD1 (6 bases). Between the trimmed V and J ends, which lost 4 bases and 0 bases, there was a span of 12 bases. Germline V gene sequence: CDR1 SGHNT, CDR2 YYREEE (reference sequence). CDR3 length equals 15 residues. The CDR3 reads CASSRGTTSTDTQYF. The CDR3 region has the DNA TGTGCCAGCAGCCGAGGGACAACTAGCACAGATACGCAGTATTTT. The variable domain in full, completed from reference TRBV5-4 and TRBJ2-3, reads ETGVTQSPTHLIKTRGQQVTLRCSSQSGHNTVSWYQQALGQGPQFIFQYYREEENGRGNFPPRFSGLQFPNYSSELNVNALELDDSALYLCASSRGTTSTDTQYFGPGTRLTVL.

The chain couples TRBV6-1 to TRBJ1-1; D call uncertain. The CDR3 consists of 13 residues. The germline gives CDR1 MNHNS, CDR2 SASEGT. V was clipped by 7 bases and J by 2 bases, with 11 bases between them. CDR3 nucleotides: TGTGCCAGCACCCTCCGGGGAAACACTGAAGCTTTCTTT. As protein: CASTLRGNTEAFF.

The DNA of the CDR3 is TGTGCCAGCAGCTTGGTCCCCAACACAGATACGCAGTATTTT. Amino acids: CASSLVPNTDTQYF. The chain is built from TRBV5-4 and TRBJ2-3; no clear D. The V end lost 0 bases, the J end lost 2 bases, and 7 bases lay between the germline ends. CDR3 size: 14 residues. CDR1 and CDR2 (germline): SGHNT, YYREEE (reference sequence).

The chain couples TRBV18 to TRBJ2-6; 8 bases align to TRBD1. The junction had 4 bases not matched to a gene; V was cut back by 5 bases and J by 4 bases. The CDR3 is 15 residues long. Germline CDR1 KGHSH, CDR2 LQKENI. DNA of the CDR3: TGTGCCAGCTCAAAGACAGGGGTAGGGGCCAACGTCCTGACTTTC. It yields the protein CASSKTGVGANVLTF.

The chain employs TRBV4-3 and TRBJ2-2; no firm D call. The V end lost 4 bases, the J end lost 3 bases, and 18 bases lay between the germline ends. The CDR3 is 17 residues long. Per germline, CDR1 LGHNA and CDR2 YSLEER. CDR3 in amino acids: CASSPSPGNFDTGELFF. The CDR3 region has the DNA TGCGCCAGCAGCCCAAGCCCAGGAAACTTCGACACCGGGGAGCTGTTTTTT.

The gene calls are TRBV29-1 and TRBJ2-5; 7 nucleotides align to TRBD2. Germline CDR1 is SQVTM and CDR2 is ANQGSEA. CDR3 length equals 14 residues. Trimming took 4 bases from V and 5 from J; bases not matched to a gene: 10. The CDR3 region is CSVARGAGVETQYF. The CDR3 DNA sequence: TGCAGCGTTGCCCGAGGGGCGGGAGTGGAGACCCAGTACTTC. The full variable domain, its missing parts supplied by reference TRBV29-1 and TRBJ2-5, is SAVISQKPSRDICQRGTSLTIQCQVDSQVTMMFWYRQQPGQSLTLIATANQGSEATYESGFVIDKFPISRPNLTFSTLTVSNMSPEDSSIYLCSVARGAGVETQYFGPGTRLLVL.

V is TRBV6-4 and J is TRBJ2-5; D remains ambiguous. CDR3 length equals 12 residues. V lost 2 bases to trimming and J lost 7 bases, with 8 bases between them. Germline CDR1 is MRHNA and CDR2 is SNTAGT. CDR3 sequence reads: CASSDLTGTQYF. For the CDR3, the DNA is TGTGCCAGCAGTGACCTAACGGGGACCCAGTACTTC.

The chain employs TRBV18 and TRBJ2-5, with 7 bases lining up with TRBD1. Per germline, CDR1 KGHSH and CDR2 LQKENI. CDR3 length: 18 amino acids. V gave up 2 bases and J gave up 1 base; unmatched junction bases: 13. The CDR3 spells CASSPRGPGQRIQETQYF. CDR3 in DNA: TGTGCCAGCTCACCAAGGGGGCCGGGACAGAGGATCCAAGAGACCCAGTACTTC.

The chain joins TRBV7-8 to TRBJ2-2; 9 bases agree with TRBD2. Germline loops: CDR1 SGHVS, CDR2 FQNEAQ. This CDR3 contains 16 residues. Germline trimming cut 5 bases from V and 3 bases from J; bases unmatched to any gene: 7. For the CDR3, the DNA is TGTGCCAGCAGCGTCGCTAGCGGGGTATACACCGGGGAGCTGTTTTTT. Its protein is CASSVASGVYTGELFF.

The chain carries TRBV4-2 and TRBJ2-2; no clear D. CDR1 LGHNA and CDR2 YNFKEQ come from the germline V gene. This CDR3 is built from 19 residues. V lost 0 bases to trimming and J lost 0 bases, with 17 bases between them. The DNA of the CDR3 is TGTGCCAGCAGCCAAGATAATACTCGCGGCAGACCGAACACCGGGGAGCTGTTTTTT. It encodes CASSQDNTRGRPNTGELFF.

V is TRBV9 and J is TRBJ1-2; the match to TRBD1 covers 10 bases. This CDR3 spans 16 amino acids. The germline gives CDR1 SGDLS, CDR2 YYNGEE. V shed 3 bases, J shed 8 bases, and the junction held 13 bases outside the gene matches. The CDR3 DNA reads as TGTGCCAGCAGCGAACGGGACAGGGGCTCTCTAGGGGGCTACACCTTC. As protein: CASSERDRGSLGGYTF.